The clone carrying this TCR beta chain was seen only a few times. The antigen is unknown. This entry is derived from a study of beta chain features in type 1 diabetes. Germline loops: CDR1 SGHNT, CDR2 YYREEE (reference sequence). Between the trimmed V and J ends, which lost 1 base and 5 bases, there was a span of 11 bases. The CDR3 length is 14 residues. Study-wide points: A definitive answer on HLA type influencing TCRB rearrangement was not reached here. In every one of the four CD4+ subsets, TCRB CDR3s were moderately but significantly shorter in Type 1 diabetes patients.

CD45RO/CCR7/CD25/CD127/CD95/CD27 separated CD4+ naive, central memory, regulatory and stem cell-like memory cells by sorting. The whole isolated RNA underwent reverse transcription, so sequencing captured expressed TCRB transcripts. Assay used: immunoSEQ multiplex PCR; TCRdb lists only in-frame clones, some missing. The profile shows approximately 280,000 clones, around 16% of them singletons. The chain carries TRBV5-4 and TRBJ2-3, with D perhaps TRBD1 (6 bases). The specimen was naive CD4+ T cells from blood. The receptor comes from a man aged 18-30 years with type 1 diabetes. CDR3 bases: TGTGCCAGCAGCTTGACAGGGCCCAAAGATACGCAGTATTTT. Protein product: CASSLTGPKDTQYF. Based on the CDR3 plus reference TRBV5-4 and TRBJ2-3, the full variable domain is ETGVTQSPTHLIKTRGQQVTLRCSSQSGHNTVSWYQQALGQGPQFIFQYYREEENGRGNFPPRFSGLQFPNYSSELNVNALELDDSALYLCASSLTGPKDTQYFGPGTRLTVL.